A single sample is the source of the 23 T cell receptor beta chains below, sequenced in a study of CD8+ T cells in alopecia areata. Reverse transcription of extracted RNA yielded cDNA, which provided the sequencing template. The table came from immunoSEQ multiplex PCR; TCRdb's copy has only in-frame clones and leaves some out. The table has some 180,000 clones, roughly 65% seen once; the top ten hold around 1.6%. The sample in question was CD4+ T cells sorted from blood, obtained at week 0. Source of these receptors: a human donor with alopecia areata.

The chain's CDR3 is CASSVGNSGGETQYF. CDR3 DNA: TGTGCCAGCAGCGTAGGAAATAGCGGGGGGGAGACCCAGTACTTC. The chain recombines TRBV9 with TRBJ2-5, with 10 nucleotides matching TRBD2. The CDR3 contains 15 residues. Per the germline V gene, CDR1 is SGDLS and CDR2 is YYNGEE. The V gene end was trimmed by 0 bases and the J gene end by 5 bases; junction bases not matched to a gene: 4.

J is TRBJ1-6 and V is TRBV30, with D uncertain. Germline loops: CDR1 GTSNPN, CDR2 SVGIG (reference sequence). V shed 2 bases and J shed 10 bases, with 9 bases lying between them. The CDR3 spans 12 residues. In DNA, the CDR3 is TGTGCCTGGAGTCTACATGAATCACCCCTCCACTTT. Translated, it gives CAWSLHESPLHF.

This clone was detected only a few times. The genes are TRBV14 and TRBJ2-5; no clear D. This CDR3 spans 12 amino acids. Trimming left V 0 bases short and J 5 bases short, with 4 bases between. Germline assignment: CDR1 SGHDN and CDR2 FVKESK. The CDR3 nucleotides are TGTGCCAGCAGCCAAGATATGGAGACCCAGTACTTC. It specifies CASSQDMETQYF.

V is TRBV19 and J is TRBJ1-1; D is possibly TRBD1 (5 bases). Germline-derived CDR1 and CDR2 are LNHDA and SQIVND (reference sequence). V dropped 6 bases and J dropped 8 bases, with 25 bases sitting between them. The CDR3 runs 16 residues. CDR3 bases: TGTGCCAGTAGCCGAACTGGGGCCCTGATAACTTCGGAAGCTTTCTTT. Translation gives CASSRTGALITSEAFF.

This clone came up once. The chain recombines TRBV4-2 with TRBJ2-2; 8 nucleotides align to TRBD1. CDR1 and CDR2 (germline): LGHNA, YNFKEQ. V trimming: 0 bases; J trimming: 3 bases; junction bases outside the gene matches: 3. CDR3 length: 16 residues. The CDR3 is CASSQDRDRYTGELFF. The CDR3 nucleotides are TGTGCCAGCAGCCAAGACAGGGACAGGTACACCGGGGAGCTGTTTTTT.

This chain connects TRBV7-2 to TRBJ1-5, with a tentative D call TRBD1 (5 bases). V was cut by 4 bases and J by 0 bases, with 16 bases left in between. Looked up from germline, CDR1 is SGHTA and CDR2 is FQGNSA. This CDR3 is 17 amino acids long. The CDR3 DNA is TGTGCCAGCAGCTCAACCTTGACAGTCTTTAGCAATCAGCCCCAGCATTTT. This codes for CASSSTLTVFSNQPQHF.

The rearrangement joins TRBV29-1 to TRBJ2-3; the D is unclear. The V gene's germline CDR1 is SQVTM and CDR2 ANQGSEA. V lost 7 bases and J lost 2, with 13 bases in between. There are 13 residues in the CDR3. The CDR3 bases are TGCAGCGCTGGTCCAAAGTACACAGATACGCAGTATTTT. It specifies CSAGPKYTDTQYF.

The rearrangement uses TRBV29-1 and TRBJ1-5; perhaps TRBD1 as D (5 bases). CDR3 length equals 14 residues. Trimming removed 5 bases at V and 3 bases at J, with 14 bases between. Germline CDR1 SQVTM, CDR2 ANQGSEA. Written as DNA, the CDR3 is TGCAGCGTTACCACCGGGACTACCAATCAGCCCCAGCATTTT. Translation gives CSVTTGTTNQPQHF.

There are a few counts of this clone. The chain couples TRBV7-2 to TRBJ2-1; 9 bases fit TRBD2. CDR3 length: 15 residues. The V gene end was trimmed by 5 bases and the J gene end by 6 bases; junction bases not matched to a gene: 8. Germline V gene data show CDR1 as SGHTA and CDR2 as FQGNSA. DNA for the CDR3: TGTGCCAGCAGCCCAGGGGGTAGCGGGGGCAATGAGCAGTTCTTC. It encodes CASSPGGSGGNEQFF.

The table lists this clone with a few counts. The chain couples TRBV5-1 to TRBJ2-5, with D tentatively TRBD1 (6 bases). V was trimmed by 9 bases and J by 5 bases, leaving 14 bases between them. Germline V gene data show CDR1 as SGHRS and CDR2 as YFSETQ. The CDR3 spans 12 residues. The CDR3 loop reads CAILQGPETQYF. DNA for the CDR3: TGCGCCATCCTACAGGGCCCGGAGACCCAGTACTTC.

This chain links TRBV2 with TRBJ2-3; D is perhaps TRBD1 or TRBD2 (5 bases each). V was clipped by 5 bases and J by 8 bases, with 11 bases between them. Germline V gene lookup returns CDR1 SNHLY and CDR2 FYNNEI. The CDR3 sequence is 12 residues long. CDR3 protein: CASSIPGPTQYF. DNA for the CDR3: TGTGCCAGCAGTATACCGGGACCTACGCAGTATTTT. The variable domain in full, with the rest retrieved from reference TRBV2 and TRBJ2-3, is EPEVTQTPSHQVTQMGQEVILRCVPISNHLYFYWYRQILGQKVEFLVSFYNNEISEKSEIFDDQFSVERPDGSNFTLKIRSTKLEDSAMYFCASSIPGPTQYFGPGTRLTVL.

This clone was found a few times. The V call is TRBV12-5, the J call TRBJ1-5, with a weak D call TRBD1 (5 bases). This CDR3 has 15 amino acids. Trimming left V 3 bases short and J 2 bases short, with 11 bases between. Germline V CDR1 and CDR2: LGHNT, FRNRAP. CDR3 protein: CASGFGGGGNQPQHF. Here the CDR3 DNA reads TGTGCTAGTGGTTTCGGTGGGGGAGGCAATCAGCCCCAGCATTTT.

The rearrangement uses TRBV30 and TRBJ2-1; the D is unclear. The CDR3 extends over 15 amino acids. Trimming removed 1 base at V and 0 bases at J, with 10 bases between. Per the germline V gene, CDR1 is GTSNPN and CDR2 is SVGIG (reference sequence). DNA of the CDR3: TGTGCCTGGAGTGCCCAGTGGAGCTCCTACAATGAGCAGTTCTTC. It specifies CAWSAQWSSYNEQFF.

V and J are TRBV5-1 and TRBJ2-5; D is ambiguous. CDR3 length: 12 amino acids. Germline V gene sequence: CDR1 SGHRS, CDR2 YFSETQ. V was shortened by 0 bases and J by 5 bases, with 5 bases between the two germline ends. The CDR3 DNA reads TGCGCCAGCAGCTTGGAAAGCGAGACCCAGTACTTC. Protein: CASSLESETQYF.

The chain carries TRBV7-8 and TRBJ2-1, with D tentatively TRBD2 (5 bases). The germline V gene has CDR1 SGHVS and CDR2 FQNEAQ. V lost 1 base and J 8 bases, leaving 15 bases between the germline ends. The CDR3 is made up of 15 amino acids. The CDR3 protein is CASSLVTEVLDEQFF. CDR3 coding DNA: TGTGCCAGCAGCTTAGTCACGGAGGTATTGGATGAGCAGTTCTTC.

The V and J genes are TRBV5-1 and TRBJ2-1, with 10 bases identical to TRBD2. CDR1 SGHRS and CDR2 YFSETQ come from the germline V gene. After removal of 1 base from V and 5 bases from J, the junction contained 21 bases not matched to a gene. There are 21 residues in the CDR3. The CDR3 coding sequence is TGCGCCAGCAGCTTGCGGTTGTCTAGCGGGGGCGCGACAGGGAAGAACAATGAGCAGTTCTTC. Its protein is CASSLRLSSGGATGKNNEQFF.

This chain links TRBV7-6 with TRBJ2-2; D ambiguous. The CDR3 consists of 15 residues. Germline values: CDR1 SGHVS, CDR2 FNYEAQ. The ends were cut back, 5 bases at V and 6 bases at J, with 16 bases in the middle. The CDR3 region is CASSPFPRSSGELFF. The CDR3 DNA reads as TGTGCCAGCAGCCCTTTTCCCAGGTCGTCCGGGGAGCTGTTTTTT.

This clone was found a few times. V is TRBV11-2 and J is TRBJ2-3, with D hard to call. Germline values: CDR1 SGHAT, CDR2 FQNNGV. V lost 6 bases, J lost 6 bases, and 13 bases lay in between. The CDR3 contains 13 residues. The CDR3: CASSDLMADTQYF. The CDR3 DNA follows: TGTGCCAGCAGTGACTTGATGGCGGATACGCAGTATTTT. Looking up the rest from reference TRBV11-2 and TRBJ2-3 gives the full variable domain: EAGVAQSPRYKIIEKRQSVAFWCNPISGHATLYWYQQILGQGPKLLIQFQNNGVVDDSQLPKDRFSAERLKGVDSTLKIQPAKLEDSAVYLCASSDLMADTQYFGPGTRLTVL.

This rearrangement joins TRBV5-1 to TRBJ2-6, with D possibly being TRBD1 (5 bases). The germline V and J ends were trimmed by 1 base and 4 bases, with 9 bases remaining between them. CDR3 length equals 15 residues. From germline, CDR1 is SGHRS and CDR2 YFSETQ. This chain's CDR3 is CASSLIGAGANVLTF. CDR3 DNA sequence: TGCGCCAGCAGCTTGATAGGGGCCGGGGCCAACGTCCTGACTTTC. The full variable domain, completed using reference TRBV5-1 and TRBJ2-6, is KAGVTQTPRYLIKTRGQQVTLSCSPISGHRSVSWYQQTPGQGLQFLFEYFSETQRNKGNFPGRFSGRQFSNSRSEMNVSTLELGDSALYLCASSLIGAGANVLTFGAGSRLTVL.

This chain links TRBV9 with TRBJ2-2; 8 bases align to TRBD2. V dropped 3 bases and J dropped 3; count of bases not matched to a gene: 7. Per the germline V gene, CDR1 is SGDLS and CDR2 is YYNGEE. CDR3 length: 16 residues. CDR3: CASSAPVGGDTGELFF. CDR3 nucleotide sequence: TGTGCCAGCAGCGCCCCGGTCGGGGGGGACACCGGGGAGCTGTTTTTT. The full variable domain, its missing parts supplied by reference TRBV9 and TRBJ2-2, is DSGVTQTPKHLITATGQRVTLRCSPRSGDLSVYWYQQSLDQGLQFLIQYYNGEERAKGNILERFSAQQFPDLHSELNLSSLELGDSALYFCASSAPVGGDTGELFFGEGSRLTVL.

This clone was detected a few times. This chain connects TRBV5-6 to TRBJ1-4; D possibly corresponds to TRBD1 (6 bases). The germline V gene encodes CDR1 SGHDT and CDR2 YYEEEE. The CDR3 has 15 residues. V lost 0 bases to trimming and J lost 7 bases, with 13 bases between them. The CDR3 bases are TGTGCCAGCAGCTTGGCGTCGGGGGCGCGTGAAAAACTGTTTTTT. This sequence encodes CASSLASGAREKLFF.

This clone was observed a few times. This sequence joins TRBV29-1 and TRBJ1-1, with TRBD1 identical over 9 bases. Germline CDR1 is SQVTM and CDR2 is ANQGSEA. Trimming cost V 7 bases and J 6 bases; bases outside gene matches: 12. The CDR3 totals 14 residues. DNA for the CDR3: TGCAGCGGCTGGGACAGGGCTTCGGGGGCTGAAGCTTTCTTT. It codes for CSGWDRASGAEAFF.

V is TRBV6-4 and J is TRBJ1-6; weak D call: TRBD1 (6 bases). The CDR3 extends over 15 amino acids. The V gene lost 3 bases and the J gene lost 6 bases, with 12 bases spanning the gap. CDR1 and CDR2 from the germline V gene are MRHNA and SNTAGT. The CDR3 DNA reads TGTGCCAGCAGTGAGCGGGGGCTCGGTAATTCACCCCTCCACTTT. It is translated as CASSERGLGNSPLHF.